A selection of T cell receptor beta chains follows, all from one sample in a study of regulatory T cells in long-lasting Graves disease. In TCRdb, the multiplex PCR reads were re-called with MiXCR into one record per CDR3 protein. The sample holds approximately 350,000 distinct CDR3 sequences; approximately 16% are singletons and the top ten take 30%. These data were likewise used in another study, on T cells in Graves' hyperthyroidism and ophthalmopathy.

The sample consisted of peripheral blood mononuclear cells (PBMCs), taken at new diagnosis, from a patient treated with antithyroid drugs. The receptors shown here come from a man aged 35-49 years with Graves disease. CDR3s include the opening cysteine and the closing phenylalanine or tryptophan.

j_gene	v_gene	len	CDR3aa
TRBJ2-7	TRBV6-1	15	CASSHRGGPTYEQYF
TRBJ2-1	TRBV28	11	CASQEANEQFF
TRBJ1-1	TRBV9	13	CASSVGGDAEASF
TRBJ1-3	TRBV4-2	19	CASSQVPFGTGRSGNTIYF
TRBJ2-5	TRBV7-3	15	CASSLGGGPGETQYF
TRBJ2-3	TRBV11-1	11	CASSQGDTQYF
TRBJ2-3	TRBV4-1	17	CASSQGRLAGGADTQYF
TRBJ1-6	TRBV28	17	CASSLEGTGGLNSPLHF
TRBJ2-5	TRBV20-1	14	CSARGTSPTETQYF
TRBJ2-2	TRBV6-1	15	CASSEWRQITGELFF
TRBJ2-1	TRBV24-1	17	CATSASPGQGFYNEQFF
TRBJ2-2	TRBV15	15	CATSRGSRGTGELFF
TRBJ2-7	TRBV20-1	13	CSVPRDGNYEQYF
TRBJ2-7	TRBV6-1	17	CASGPSVLAGAVHEQYF
TRBJ1-6	TRBV10-1	11	CASRIRVPLHF
TRBJ2-2	TRBV10-3	15	CAISDLTGETGELFF
TRBJ2-3	TRBV2	15	CASSPTGVSTDTQYF
TRBJ2-1	TRBV6-2/TRBV6-3	15	CASSEGLAGIHEQFF
TRBJ2-5	TRBV12-3/TRBV12-4	14	CASSEYLAYETQYF
TRBJ2-1	TRBV28	16	CASSHNRVFSYNEQFF
TRBJ2-4	TRBV28	12	CASSGQGRIQYF
TRBJ2-2	TRBV4-2	14	CASSNRFVTGELFF
TRBJ2-7	TRBV20-1	13	CSAGTDGTYEQYF
TRBJ2-6	TRBV7-9	17	CASGPGTGDFGANVLTF
TRBJ2-5	TRBV4-1	16	CASSRLAGGSQETQYF
TRBJ1-5	TRBV4-1	15	CASSQSGGVGQPQHF
TRBJ2-1	TRBV25-1	15	CASSGSQGPQSEQFF
TRBJ2-3	TRBV18	16	CASSPGRVAAGDTQYF
TRBJ1-1	TRBV5-4	14	CASSRDTTNTEAFF
TRBJ1-5	TRBV20-1	12	CSARSGNQPQHF
TRBJ2-5	TRBV12-3/TRBV12-4	15	CASSQPPRGQETQYF
TRBJ2-7	TRBV24-1	13	CATSVAGVYEQYF
TRBJ2-3	TRBV12-3/TRBV12-4	16	CASSEGGRGYTDTQYF
TRBJ1-1	TRBV7-3	13	CANLWDPWSEAFF
TRBJ2-3	TRBV3-1	16	CASSPWTSGASDTQYF
TRBJ2-5	TRBV7-2	14	CASSAWQGAETQYF